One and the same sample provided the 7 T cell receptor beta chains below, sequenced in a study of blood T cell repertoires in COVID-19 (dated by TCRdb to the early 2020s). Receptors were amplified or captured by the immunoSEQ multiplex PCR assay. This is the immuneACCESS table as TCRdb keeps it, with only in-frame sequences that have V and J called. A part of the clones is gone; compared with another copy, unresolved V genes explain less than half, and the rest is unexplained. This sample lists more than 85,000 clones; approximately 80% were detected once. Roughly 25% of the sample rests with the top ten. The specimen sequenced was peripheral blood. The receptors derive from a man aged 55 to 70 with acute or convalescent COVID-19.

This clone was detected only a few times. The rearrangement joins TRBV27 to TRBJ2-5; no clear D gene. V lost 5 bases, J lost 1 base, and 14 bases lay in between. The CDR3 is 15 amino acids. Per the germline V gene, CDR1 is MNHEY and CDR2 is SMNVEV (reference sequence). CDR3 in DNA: TGTGCCAGCAGTACGACCCGGGTAGGCCAAGAGACCCAGTACTTC. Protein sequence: CASSTTRVGQETQYF.

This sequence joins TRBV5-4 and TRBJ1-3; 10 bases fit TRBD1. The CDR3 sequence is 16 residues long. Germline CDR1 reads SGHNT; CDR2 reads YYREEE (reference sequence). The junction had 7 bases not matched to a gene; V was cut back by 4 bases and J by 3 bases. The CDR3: CASSVSTGGFGNTIYF. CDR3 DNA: TGTGCCAGCAGCGTGTCGACAGGGGGCTTTGGAAACACCATATATTTT. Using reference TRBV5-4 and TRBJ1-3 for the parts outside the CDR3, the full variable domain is ETGVTQSPTHLIKTRGQQVTLRCSSQSGHNTVSWYQQALGQGPQFIFQYYREEENGRGNFPPRFSGLQFPNYSSELNVNALELDDSALYLCASSVSTGGFGNTIYFGEGSWLTVV.

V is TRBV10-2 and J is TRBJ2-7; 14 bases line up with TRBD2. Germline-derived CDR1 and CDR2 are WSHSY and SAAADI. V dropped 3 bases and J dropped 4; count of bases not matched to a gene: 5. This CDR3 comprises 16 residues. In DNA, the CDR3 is TGCGCCAGCAGTGATGGACTAGCGGGGGGTTGGTACGAGCAGTACGTC. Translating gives CASSDGLAGGWYEQYV.

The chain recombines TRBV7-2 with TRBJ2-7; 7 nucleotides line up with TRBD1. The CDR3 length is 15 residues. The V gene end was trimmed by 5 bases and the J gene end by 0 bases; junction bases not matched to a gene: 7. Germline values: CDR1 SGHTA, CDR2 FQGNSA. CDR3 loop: CASSPGTANSYEQYF. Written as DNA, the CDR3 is TGTGCCAGCAGCCCCGGGACAGCCAACTCCTACGAGCAGTACTTC.

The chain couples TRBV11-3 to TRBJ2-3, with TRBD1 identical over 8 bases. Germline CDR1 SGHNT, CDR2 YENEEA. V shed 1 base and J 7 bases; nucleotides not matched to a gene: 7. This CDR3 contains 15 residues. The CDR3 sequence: CASSLGTGGPNTQYF. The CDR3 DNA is TGTGCCAGCAGCTTAGGTACAGGGGGACCAAATACGCAGTATTTT. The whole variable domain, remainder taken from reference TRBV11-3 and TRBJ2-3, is EAGVVQSPRYKIIEKKQPVAFWCNPISGHNTLYWYLQNLGQGPELLIRYENEEAVDDSQLPKDRFSAERLKGVDSTLKIQPAELGDSAVYLCASSLGTGGPNTQYFGPGTRLTVL.

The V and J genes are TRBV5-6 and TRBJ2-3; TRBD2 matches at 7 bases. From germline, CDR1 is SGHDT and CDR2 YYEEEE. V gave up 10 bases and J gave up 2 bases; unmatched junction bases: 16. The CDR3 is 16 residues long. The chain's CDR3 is CAPSPRAGDLTDTQYF. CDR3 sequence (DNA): TGTGCCCCCTCTCCTCGGGCGGGGGATCTCACAGATACGCAGTATTTT. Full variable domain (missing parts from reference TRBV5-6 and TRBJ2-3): DAGVTQSPTHLIKTRGQQVTLRCSPKSGHDTVSWYQQALGQGPQFIFQYYEEEERQRGNFPDRFSGHQFPNYSSELNVNALLLGDSALYLCAPSPRAGDLTDTQYFGPGTRLTVL.

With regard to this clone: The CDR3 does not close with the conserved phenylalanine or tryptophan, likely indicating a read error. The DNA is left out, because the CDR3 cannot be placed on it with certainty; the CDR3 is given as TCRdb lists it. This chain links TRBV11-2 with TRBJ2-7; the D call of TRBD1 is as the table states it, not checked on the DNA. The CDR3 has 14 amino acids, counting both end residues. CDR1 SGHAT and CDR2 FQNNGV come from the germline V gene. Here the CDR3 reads CASSHTGAPGQGAL.